These 22 T cell receptor beta chains were all obtained from the same sample, sequenced in a study of cytomegalovirus exposure and HLA in healthy donors. Primers for the PCR totalled 60 Vbeta and 13 Jbeta. The table came from immunoSEQ multiplex PCR; TCRdb's copy has only in-frame clones and leaves some out. The repertoire consists of some 62,000 clones, with 80% to 90% occurring once and the leading ten covering more than 1.4%. Sequenced: PBMCs. These receptors originate from a man aged 18 to 29 in good health and CMV-seronegative.

This rearrangement joins TRBV9 to TRBJ1-4; D might be TRBD1 (6 bases). The CDR3 is 15 amino acids. Germline loops: CDR1 SGDLS, CDR2 YYNGEE. V was trimmed by 3 bases and J by 5 bases, leaving 14 bases between them. CDR3 sequence (DNA): TGTGCCAGCAGCGCAAGGCCAGGGGCCAATGAAAAACTGTTTTTT. Its translation: CASSARPGANEKLFF. The whole variable domain, remainder taken from reference TRBV9 and TRBJ1-4, is DSGVTQTPKHLITATGQRVTLRCSPRSGDLSVYWYQQSLDQGLQFLIQYYNGEERAKGNILERFSAQQFPDLHSELNLSSLELGDSALYFCASSARPGANEKLFFGSGTQLSVL.

The V call is TRBV7-9, the J call TRBJ2-7; tentative D call: TRBD2 (5 bases). CDR3 length: 14 residues. CDR1 SEHNR and CDR2 FQNEAQ come from the germline V gene (reference sequence). The V and J ends lost 4 bases and 2 bases respectively, with 12 bases between them. The DNA of the CDR3 is TGTGCCAGCAGCTCCCCCGGGGTTACCTACGAGCAGTACTTC. Amino acids: CASSSPGVTYEQYF.

The chain links TRBV10-2 to TRBJ1-6, with 9 bases aligning to TRBD1. The length of the CDR3 is 13 residues. CDR1 is WSHSY and CDR2 is SAAADI in the germline V gene. V was pared by 7 bases and J by 9 bases, with 4 bases of the junction left unmatched. CDR3 sequence: CASIADRGSPLHF. CDR3 bases: TGCGCCAGCATCGCGGACAGGGGTTCACCCCTCCACTTT.

The chain carries TRBV6-1 and TRBJ2-7, with D possibly TRBD2 on 6 matching bases. Between the trimmed V and J ends, which lost 4 bases and 2 bases, there was a span of 15 bases. CDR3 length equals 15 residues. From germline, CDR1 is MNHNS and CDR2 SASEGT. The CDR3 nucleotides read TGTGCCAGCAGTGCTGCCCCTAGCGCAGCCTACGAGCAGTACTTC. It translates to CASSAAPSAAYEQYF.

The chain uses TRBV9 and TRBJ1-6, with TRBD1 as a possible D gene (5 bases). This CDR3 is built from 15 residues. V dropped 1 base and J dropped 6 bases, with 11 bases sitting between them. Germline V gene lookup returns CDR1 SGDLS and CDR2 YYNGEE. CDR3 protein: CASSVQDRSNSPLHF. CDR3 DNA sequence: TGTGCCAGCAGCGTACAAGACAGATCTAATTCACCCCTCCACTTT.

The V call is TRBV5-1, the J call TRBJ2-3; D possibly corresponds to TRBD2 (6 bases). V was pared by 4 bases and J by 2 bases, with 14 bases between. Germline V CDR1 and CDR2: SGHRS, YFSETQ. CDR3 length: 15 residues. CDR3 loop: CASSRPWGDTDTQYF. CDR3 nucleotide sequence: TGCGCCAGCAGCCGGCCGTGGGGGGACACAGATACGCAGTATTTT.

The chain couples TRBV4-1 to TRBJ1-5; maybe TRBD1 (6 bases). With 1 base removed from V and 5 bases from J, the gap between germline ends came to 15 bases. The CDR3 loop spans 16 amino acids. Germline values: CDR1 MGHRA, CDR2 YSYEKL. The CDR3 sequence: CASSQVQQGVDQPQHF. The CDR3 DNA sequence: TGCGCCAGCAGCCAAGTTCAACAGGGTGTAGATCAGCCCCAGCATTTT.

The rearrangement uses TRBV2 and TRBJ1-6; D is possibly TRBD1 (6 bases). The V end lost 7 bases, the J end lost 0 bases, and 10 bases lay between the germline ends. This CDR3 has 15 residues. Germline values: CDR1 SNHLY, CDR2 FYNNEI. The CDR3 DNA sequence: TGTGCCAGCACAGGGGCCAGCTCCTATAATTCACCCCTCCACTTT. Amino acids: CASTGASSYNSPLHF.

This clone was picked up a small number of times. The gene calls are TRBV5-1 and TRBJ2-7, with D perhaps matching TRBD1 (6 bases). Germline V gene lookup returns CDR1 SGHRS and CDR2 YFSETQ. The V and J ends lost 6 bases and 2 bases respectively, with 18 bases between them. The CDR3 spans 15 residues. In DNA form, the CDR3 reads TGCGCCAGCAAAGTATGGGACACGGACACCTACGAGCAGTACTTC. Encoded protein: CASKVWDTDTYEQYF. Filled out from reference TRBV5-1 and TRBJ2-7, the complete variable domain reads KAGVTQTPRYLIKTRGQQVTLSCSPISGHRSVSWYQQTPGQGLQFLFEYFSETQRNKGNFPGRFSGRQFSNSRSEMNVSTLELGDSALYLCASKVWDTDTYEQYFGPGTRLTVT.

The chain recombines TRBV29-1 with TRBJ1-2, with TRBD1 as a possible D gene (5 bases). The CDR3 is 12 amino acids. V was cut by 7 bases and J by 3 bases, with 12 bases left in between. Germline CDR1 SQVTM, CDR2 ANQGSEA. The CDR3 is CSGRGEDYGYTF. CDR3 coding DNA: TGCAGCGGGCGGGGGGAGGACTATGGCTACACCTTC.

This sequence joins TRBV5-6 and TRBJ2-5; TRBD1 is a possible D gene (6 bases). V lost 2 bases and J lost 5, with 10 bases in between. The V gene's germline CDR1 is SGHDT and CDR2 YYEEEE. The CDR3 contains 13 residues. The CDR3: CASSFTGFETQYF. In DNA form, the CDR3 reads TGTGCCAGCAGCTTTACAGGGTTCGAGACCCAGTACTTC.

This chain uses TRBV28 with TRBJ1-1, with unresolved D. The V end lost 6 bases, the J end lost 10 bases, and 18 bases lay between the germline ends. The CDR3 runs 13 residues. The germline CDR1 and CDR2 sequences are MDHEN and SYDVKM. The DNA for the CDR3 is TGTGCCAGCAGCCAACGACCGCAGGTGGTAGCTTTCTTT. Translating gives CASSQRPQVVAFF.

The rearrangement joins TRBV28 to TRBJ1-5, with 9 nucleotides matching TRBD1. In germline, CDR1 is MDHEN, CDR2 SYDVKM. J was trimmed by 3 bases and V by 6 bases; bases with no gene match: 9. The CDR3 is 16 amino acids. This CDR3 is CASRPDRGSLNQPQHF. CDR3 sequence (DNA): TGTGCCAGCAGGCCTGACAGGGGGTCCCTCAATCAGCCCCAGCATTTT.

The chain recombines TRBV11-1 with TRBJ2-7; D is unclear. The CDR3 sequence is 16 residues long. Looked up from germline, CDR1 is SGHAT and CDR2 is FQDESV (reference sequence). The V end was cut by 1 base, the J end by 5 bases, with 18 bases between. In DNA form, the CDR3 reads TGTGCCAGCAGCTTAGAACAAACGTCTAGGTTGGACGAGCAGTACTTC. Amino acids: CASSLEQTSRLDEQYF.

This clone was detected once. The J gene is TRBJ2-7, the V gene TRBV27, with 11 bases fitting TRBD2. The CDR3 extends over 15 amino acids. V was pared by 4 bases and J by 0 bases, with 2 bases of the junction left unmatched. CDR1 is MNHEY and CDR2 is SMNVEV in the germline V gene (reference sequence). This chain's CDR3 is CASSSGTSGSYEQYF. The CDR3 nucleotides are TGTGCCAGCAGTTCCGGGACTAGCGGCTCCTACGAGCAGTACTTC.

The chain joins TRBV10-1 to TRBJ1-2, with D tentatively TRBD1 (6 bases). Germline V CDR1 and CDR2: WNHNN, SYGVQD (reference sequence). The CDR3 spans 12 residues. Trimming stripped 6 bases from V and 4 bases from J, with 9 bases between. The CDR3 bases are TGCGCCAGCAGCGGACAGTCCTATGGCTACACCTTC. It is translated as CASSGQSYGYTF.

V is TRBV19 and J is TRBJ2-7; 8 bases are shared with TRBD1. The CDR3 runs 14 residues. Trimming took 3 bases from V and 3 from J; bases not matched to a gene: 4. Germline CDR1 is LNHDA and CDR2 is SQIVND (reference sequence). In DNA form, the CDR3 reads TGTGCCAGTAGTATTGGTACAGGGGGCTACGAGCAGTACTTC. It translates to CASSIGTGGYEQYF.

V is TRBV6-1 and J is TRBJ1-1; unclear D gene. Between the trimmed V and J ends, which lost 9 bases and 4 bases, there was a span of 6 bases. This CDR3 has 10 residues. Germline assignment: CDR1 MNHNS and CDR2 SASEGT. This CDR3 reads CASTFTEAFF. The CDR3 DNA reads as TGTGCCAGTACTTTCACTGAAGCTTTCTTT.

The chain links TRBV12-5 to TRBJ1-1; D remains ambiguous. The germline V gene encodes CDR1 LGHNT and CDR2 FRNRAP. Trimming took 2 bases from V and 8 from J, leaving 12 bases between them. The CDR3 is 13 amino acids. For the CDR3, the DNA is TGTGCTAGTGGTTTGTACCTTAGAGCCGAAGCTTTCTTT. This gives the protein CASGLYLRAEAFF.

The chain uses TRBV10-1 and TRBJ2-7, with D maybe TRBD2 (5 bases). V lost 3 bases and J lost 1, with 10 bases in between. Germline V gene data show CDR1 as WNHNN and CDR2 as SYGVQD (reference sequence). The CDR3 covers 14 residues. The CDR3 spells CASSDLWTSYEQYF. The CDR3 DNA reads as TGCGCCAGCAGTGACCTTTGGACTTCCTACGAGCAGTACTTC.

This clone was seen more than once but under ten times. The chain couples TRBV4-1 to TRBJ1-5; the D is unclear. The CDR3 is 18 residues long. Germline lookup yields CDR1 MGHRA and CDR2 YSYEKL. V gave up 0 bases and J gave up 6 bases, with 21 bases separating them. CDR3 amino acids: CASSQDILDFPMSQPQHF. CDR3 DNA: TGCGCCAGCAGCCAAGACATCTTGGACTTCCCCATGAGTCAGCCCCAGCATTTT.

The J gene is TRBJ2-1, the V gene TRBV7-8; 13 nucleotides line up with TRBD2. CDR3 size: 15 residues. V lost 5 bases, J lost 6 bases, and 4 bases stayed unmatched. CDR1 and CDR2 from the germline V gene are SGHVS and FQNEAQ. CDR3 amino acids: CASSGRTSGGNEQFF. In DNA, the CDR3 is TGTGCCAGCAGCGGGCGGACTAGCGGGGGCAATGAGCAGTTCTTC.